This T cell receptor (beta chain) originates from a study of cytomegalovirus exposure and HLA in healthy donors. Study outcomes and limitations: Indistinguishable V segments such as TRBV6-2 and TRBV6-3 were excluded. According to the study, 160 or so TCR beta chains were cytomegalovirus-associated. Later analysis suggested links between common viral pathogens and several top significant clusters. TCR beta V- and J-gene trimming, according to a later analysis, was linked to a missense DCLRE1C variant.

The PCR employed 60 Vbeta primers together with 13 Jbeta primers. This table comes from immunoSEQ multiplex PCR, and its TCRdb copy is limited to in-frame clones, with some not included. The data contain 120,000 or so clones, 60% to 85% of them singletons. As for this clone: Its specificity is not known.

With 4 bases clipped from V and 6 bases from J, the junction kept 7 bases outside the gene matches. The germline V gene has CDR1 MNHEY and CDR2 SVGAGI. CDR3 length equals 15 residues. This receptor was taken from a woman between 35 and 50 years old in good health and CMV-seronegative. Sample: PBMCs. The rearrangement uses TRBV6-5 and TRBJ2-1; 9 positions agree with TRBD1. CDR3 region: CASSFLGQGVNEQFF. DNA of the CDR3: TGTGCCAGCAGTTTTTTGGGACAGGGTGTCAATGAGCAGTTCTTC.